Detailed here is one TCR beta chain. The method was immunoSEQ multiplex PCR; TCRdb's version includes in-frame clones alone and lacks a portion of them. The data hold about 58,000 clones, with roughly 84% observed a single time. The record originates from a study of memory CD4+ T cells and cytomegalovirus serostatus. The CDR3 runs to 12 residues. Germline V lookup: CDR1 SGHDT, CDR2 YYEEEE. V was cut by 5 bases and J by 7 bases, with 13 bases left in between. Single viable CD3+CD4+CD8-CD45RO+ cells were sorted as the memory CD4+ T cells. This chain connects TRBV5-6 to TRBJ2-7, with a tentative D call TRBD2 (6 bases). The sample consisted of memory CD4+ T cells from blood. This receptor was taken from an adult in good health and CMV-seronegative. Some clones in this sample may be carry-over from other donors' samples. The CDR3 loop is CASSSTGREQYF. In DNA form, the CDR3 reads TGTGCCAGCAGTTCCACGGGGAGGGAGCAGTACTTC.